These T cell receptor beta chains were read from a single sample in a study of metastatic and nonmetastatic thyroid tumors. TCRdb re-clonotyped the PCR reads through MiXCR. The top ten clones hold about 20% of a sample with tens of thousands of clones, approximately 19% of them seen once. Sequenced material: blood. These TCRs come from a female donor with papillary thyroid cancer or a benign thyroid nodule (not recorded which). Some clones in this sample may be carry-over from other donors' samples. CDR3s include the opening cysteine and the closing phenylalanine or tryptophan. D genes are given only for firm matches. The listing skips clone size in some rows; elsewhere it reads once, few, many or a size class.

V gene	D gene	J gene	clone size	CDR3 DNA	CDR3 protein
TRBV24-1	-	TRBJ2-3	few	TGTGCCACCAGTGACCCCGGGGTAAGGGGTTCTGATACGCAGTATTTT	CATSDPGVRGSDTQYF
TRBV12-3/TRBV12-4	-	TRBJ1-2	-	TGTGCCAGCAGCCCCCGGGAGGTGGATGGCTACACCTTC	CASSPREVDGYTF
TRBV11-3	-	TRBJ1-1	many	TGTGCCAGCAGCCTTAGTATGAACACTGAAGCTTTCTTT	CASSLSMNTEAFF
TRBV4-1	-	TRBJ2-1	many	TGCGCCAGCAGCCTATGGCAAGGGACCAACAATGAGCAGTTCTTC	CASSLWQGTNNEQFF
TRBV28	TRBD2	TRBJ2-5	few	TGTGCCAGCAGCCCATGGACTAGCGGGAGTGGAGAGACCCAGTACTTC	CASSPWTSGSGETQYF
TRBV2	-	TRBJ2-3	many	TGTGCCAGCACCGAACGGGGTGAGAGAACTACGCAGTATTTT	CASTERGERTTQYF
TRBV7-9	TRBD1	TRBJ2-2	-	TGTGCCAGCAGCTTAGGGACAGGGATTACCGGGGAGCTGTTTTTT	CASSLGTGITGELFF
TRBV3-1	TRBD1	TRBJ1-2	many	TGTGCCAGCAGCCAGAGGGGGCTGACCTATGGCTACACCTTC	CASSQRGLTYGYTF
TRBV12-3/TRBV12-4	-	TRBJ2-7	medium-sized	TGTGCCAGCAGTAGAACAGGGTTTGAGCAGTACTTC	CASSRTGFEQYF
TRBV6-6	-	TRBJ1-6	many	TGTGCCAGCAGTTACCTCCAAGGTGGGGCGAGGTATAATTCACCCCTCCACTTT	CASSYLQGGARYNSPLHF
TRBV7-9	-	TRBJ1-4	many	TGTGCCAGCAGCTCCCGGGACCCCCGGGAGGGACTGTTTTTT	CASSSRDPREGLFF
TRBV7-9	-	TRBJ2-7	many	TGTGCCAGCAGCTTTGGGGACGAGCAGTACTTC	CASSFGDEQYF
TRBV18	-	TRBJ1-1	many	TGTGCCAGCTCACAAACCCCTCCTGGGTTGAACACTGAAGCTTTCTTT	CASSQTPPGLNTEAFF
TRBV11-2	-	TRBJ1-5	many	TGTGCCAGCAGCTTAGTAACCGGGGGTCGACGCAATCAGCCCCAGCATTTT	CASSLVTGGRRNQPQHF
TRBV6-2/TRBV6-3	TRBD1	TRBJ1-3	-	TGTGCCAGCAGGGATGGACAGGGGGCCGGAAACACCATATATTTT	CASRDGQGAGNTIYF
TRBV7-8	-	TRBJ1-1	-	TGTGCCAGCAGCTTAAAGCGGCGGCAGAACACTGAAGCTTTCTTT	CASSLKRRQNTEAFF
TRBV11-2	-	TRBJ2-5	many	TGTGCCAGCAGCTTAGTAGGCGAGACCCAGTACTTC	CASSLVGETQYF
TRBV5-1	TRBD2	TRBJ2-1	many	TGCGCCAGCAGCTTGGGGGGTCTAGCGGGGGGCGCGGTGGTTGATGAGCAGTTCTTC	CASSLGGLAGGAVVDEQFF
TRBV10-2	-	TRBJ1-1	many	TGCGCCAGCAACGGGGGGCTAAACACTGAAGCTTTCTTT	CASNGGLNTEAFF
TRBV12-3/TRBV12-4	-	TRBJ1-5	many	TGTGCCAGCAGCCTACAGGGTAAGGTTCAGCCCCAGCATTTT	CASSLQGKVQPQHF
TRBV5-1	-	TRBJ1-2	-	TGCGCCAGCAGCTTGGGTAGTGGCTACACCTTC	CASSLGSGYTF
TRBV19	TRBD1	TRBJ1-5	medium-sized	TGTGCCAGTGATAACCAGGGGGCCCAGCCCCAGCATTTT	CASDNQGAQPQHF
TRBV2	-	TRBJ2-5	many	TGTGCCAGCAGGAGGGGATCAGGAAGCGAGGCGGAGACCCAGTACTTC	CASRRGSGSEAETQYF
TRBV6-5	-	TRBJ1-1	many	TGTGCCAGCAGTTACCAGCAGGGGTCGCAAACTGAAGCTTTCTTT	CASSYQQGSQTEAFF
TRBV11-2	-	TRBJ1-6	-	TGTGCCAGCAGCTTAAACTTAGGGGGGAGCTCCTATAATTCACCCCTCCACTTT	CASSLNLGGSSYNSPLHF
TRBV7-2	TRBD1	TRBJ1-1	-	TGTGCCAGCAGCTTTGGGACAGCGAACACTGAAGCTTTCTTT	CASSFGTANTEAFF
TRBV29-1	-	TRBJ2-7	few	TGCAGCGTGGAGGAGGGGGCGCTTGAGCAGTACTTC	CSVEEGALEQYF
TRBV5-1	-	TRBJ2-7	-	TGCGCCAGCAGCTTAAGGGGACAACACCCCCGCGAGCAGTACTTC	CASSLRGQHPREQYF
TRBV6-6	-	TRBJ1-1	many	TGTGCCAGCAGTTATTTTCTGGGGAGGGCGGGTAGTGAAGCTTTCTTT	CASSYFLGRAGSEAFF
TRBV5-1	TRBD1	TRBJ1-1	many	TGCGCCAGCAGCTTTTCTGTGACAGGGGCAACTGAAGCTTTCTTT	CASSFSVTGATEAFF
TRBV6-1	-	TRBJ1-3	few	TGTGCCAGCAGTGTAGTGTACTCTGGAAACACCATATATTTT	CASSVVYSGNTIYF
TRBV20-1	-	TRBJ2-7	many	TGCAGTGCTCGCACAGAGACCTACGAGCAGTACTTC	CSARTETYEQYF
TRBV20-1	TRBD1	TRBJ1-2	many	TGCAGTGCTAGAGGGCCAGGGGGTGACTATGGCTACACCTTC	CSARGPGGDYGYTF
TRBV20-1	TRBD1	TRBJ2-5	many	TGCAGTGCTAGAGATACCTTTGGGGGACAGGTGGGGGAGACCCAGTACTTC	CSARDTFGGQVGETQYF
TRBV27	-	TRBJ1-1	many	TGTGCCAGCAGTTTATTCGACAACACTGAAGCTTTCTTT	CASSLFDNTEAFF
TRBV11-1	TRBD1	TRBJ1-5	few	TGTGCCAGCAGCTTAGCGGCGGGACAGGGAATACCAGGTAGCACAGATACGCAGCATTTT	CASSLAAGQGIPGSTDTQHF
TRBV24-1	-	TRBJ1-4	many	TGTGCCACCAGTGGGGTTCTACCGTTGAATGAAAAACTGTTTTTT	CATSGVLPLNEKLFF
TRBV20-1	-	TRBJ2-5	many	TGCAGTGCCACGACGGGACTGACTCAAGAGACCCAGTACTTC	CSATTGLTQETQYF
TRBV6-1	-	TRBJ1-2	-	TGTGCCAGCAGTGGGGGACCAGGGGATGGCTACACCTTC	CASSGGPGDGYTF
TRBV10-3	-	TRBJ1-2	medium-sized	TGTGCCATCAGTGAGAGGACAAGTGGCTACACCTTC	CAISERTSGYTF
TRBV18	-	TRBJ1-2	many	TGTGCCAGCTCGACGGGACGGAACTATGGCTACACCTTC	CASSTGRNYGYTF
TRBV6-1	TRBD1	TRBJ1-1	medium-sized	TGTGCCAGCAGTAATCGGGACAGGGGGCTTTCTGAAGCTTTCTTT	CASSNRDRGLSEAFF
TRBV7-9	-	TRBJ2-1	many	TGTGCCAGCAGCTTAGTTGTTTACAATGAGCAGTTCTTC	CASSLVVYNEQFF
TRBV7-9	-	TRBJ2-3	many	TGTGCCAGCAGCTTAGGTGGGGCGCGCACAGATACGCAGTATTTT	CASSLGGARTDTQYF
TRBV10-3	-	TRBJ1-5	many	TGTGCCATCAGTGACTCCGGTCGAAGCGTACAGCCCCAGCATTTT	CAISDSGRSVQPQHF
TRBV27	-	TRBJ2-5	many	TGTGCCAGCAGTGCTAAGGGGGAGGGCAGAGAGACCCAGTACTTC	CASSAKGEGRETQYF
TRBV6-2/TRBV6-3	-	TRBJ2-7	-	TGTGCCAGCAGTTACTCGGGGTACTACCAATACTACGAGCAGTACTTC	CASSYSGYYQYYEQYF
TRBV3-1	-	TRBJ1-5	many	TGTGCCAGCAGCCAAGATCGGGGGGGGCAGAGCAATCAGCCCCAGCATTTT	CASSQDRGGQSNQPQHF
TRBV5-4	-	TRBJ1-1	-	TGTGCCAGCAGCTCCGGAGCGGGCACTGAAGCTTTCTTT	CASSSGAGTEAFF
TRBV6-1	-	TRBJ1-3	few	TGTGCCAGCAGTCCAGGGGAAGGAAACACCATATATTTT	CASSPGEGNTIYF
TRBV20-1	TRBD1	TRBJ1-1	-	TGCAGTGCTAGAGAAGACAGGGGTGAAGCTTTCTTT	CSAREDRGEAFF
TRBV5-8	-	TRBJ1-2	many	TGTGCCAGCAGGCCCGGGACAAACTATGGCTACACCTTC	CASRPGTNYGYTF
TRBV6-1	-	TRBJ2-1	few	TGTGCCAGCAGTGACCTTCTTATTCATGAGCAGTTCTTC	CASSDLLIHEQFF